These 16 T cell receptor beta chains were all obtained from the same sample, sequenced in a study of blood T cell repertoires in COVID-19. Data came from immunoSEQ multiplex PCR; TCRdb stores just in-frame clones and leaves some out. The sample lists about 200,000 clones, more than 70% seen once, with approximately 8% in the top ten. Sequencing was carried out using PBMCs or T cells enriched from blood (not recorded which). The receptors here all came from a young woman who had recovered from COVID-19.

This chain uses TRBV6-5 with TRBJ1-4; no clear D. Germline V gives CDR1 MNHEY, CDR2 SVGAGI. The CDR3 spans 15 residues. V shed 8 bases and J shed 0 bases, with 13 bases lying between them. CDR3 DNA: TGTGCCAGCCTACCACTCGGGACAACTAATGAAAAACTGTTTTTT. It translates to CASLPLGTTNEKLFF.

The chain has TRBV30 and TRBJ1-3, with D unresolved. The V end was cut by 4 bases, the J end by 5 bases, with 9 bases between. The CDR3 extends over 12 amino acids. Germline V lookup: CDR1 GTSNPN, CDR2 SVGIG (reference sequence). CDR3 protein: CAWKGGRNTIYF. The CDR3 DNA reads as TGTGCCTGGAAAGGAGGACGAAACACCATATATTTT.

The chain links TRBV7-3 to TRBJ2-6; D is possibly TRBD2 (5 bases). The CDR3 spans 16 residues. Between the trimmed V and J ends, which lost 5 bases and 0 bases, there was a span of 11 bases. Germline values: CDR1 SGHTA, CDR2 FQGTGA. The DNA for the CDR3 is TGTGCCAGCAGCCAAACGGGAAACTCTGGGGCCAACGTCCTGACTTTC. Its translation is CASSQTGNSGANVLTF.

CDR3 coding DNA: TGTGCCAGCAGCCCCGGGGGAGGTTATGGCTACACCTTC. This gives the protein CASSPGGGYGYTF. The V gene is TRBV9, the J gene TRBJ1-2; maybe TRBD1 (5 bases). V was cut by 4 bases and J by 5 bases, with 12 bases left in between. In germline, CDR1 is SGDLS, CDR2 YYNGEE. The CDR3 has 13 amino acids. Using reference TRBV9 and TRBJ1-2 for the parts outside the CDR3, the full variable domain is DSGVTQTPKHLITATGQRVTLRCSPRSGDLSVYWYQQSLDQGLQFLIQYYNGEERAKGNILERFSAQQFPDLHSELNLSSLELGDSALYFCASSPGGGYGYTFGSGTRLTVV.

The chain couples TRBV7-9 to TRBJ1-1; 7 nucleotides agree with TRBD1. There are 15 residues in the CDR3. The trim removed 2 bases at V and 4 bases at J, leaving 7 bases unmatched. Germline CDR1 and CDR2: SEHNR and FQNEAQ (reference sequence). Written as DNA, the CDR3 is TGTGCCAGCAGCTTACAACAGGGGCCGGGCACTGAAGCTTTCTTT. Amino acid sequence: CASSLQQGPGTEAFF.

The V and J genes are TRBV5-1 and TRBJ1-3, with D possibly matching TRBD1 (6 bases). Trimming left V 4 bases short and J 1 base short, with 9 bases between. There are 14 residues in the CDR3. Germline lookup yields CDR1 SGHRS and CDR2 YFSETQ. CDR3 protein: CASSDDRSGNTIYF. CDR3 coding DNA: TGCGCCAGCAGCGACGACAGGTCTGGAAACACCATATATTTT. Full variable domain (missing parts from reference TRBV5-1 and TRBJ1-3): KAGVTQTPRYLIKTRGQQVTLSCSPISGHRSVSWYQQTPGQGLQFLFEYFSETQRNKGNFPGRFSGRQFSNSRSEMNVSTLELGDSALYLCASSDDRSGNTIYFGEGSWLTVV.

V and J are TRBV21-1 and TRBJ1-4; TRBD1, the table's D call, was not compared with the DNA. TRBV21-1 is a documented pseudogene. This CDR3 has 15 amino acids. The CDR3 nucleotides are TGTGCCAGCAGCAAAGGGGACAGAGCCAATGAAAAACTGTTTTTT. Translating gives CASSKGDRANEKLFF.

The CDR3 loop is CASSLGSGELFF. The CDR3 region has the DNA TGCGCCAGCAGCTTAGGGAGCGGGGAGCTGTTTTTT. This chain uses TRBV5-1 with TRBJ2-2; D might be TRBD2 (5 bases). Germline V gene lookup returns CDR1 SGHRS and CDR2 YFSETQ. V lost 2 bases and J lost 7, with 6 bases in between. CDR3 length equals 12 residues.

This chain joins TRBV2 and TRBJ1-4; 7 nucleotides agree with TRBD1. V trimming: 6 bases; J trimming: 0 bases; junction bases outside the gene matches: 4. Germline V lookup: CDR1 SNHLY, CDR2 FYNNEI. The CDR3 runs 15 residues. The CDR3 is CASRAGQATNEKLFF. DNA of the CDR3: TGTGCCAGCAGGGCCGGACAGGCAACTAATGAAAAACTGTTTTTT.

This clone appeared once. This CDR3 reads CASSYVDSYSYEQYF. The CDR3 DNA reads TGTGCCAGCAGCTATGTGGACAGCTACTCCTACGAGCAGTACTTC. V and J are TRBV7-9 and TRBJ2-7; D is possibly TRBD1 (6 bases). The ends were cut back, 4 bases at V and 0 bases at J, with 13 bases in the middle. The CDR3 totals 15 residues. Germline CDR1 SEHNR, CDR2 FQNEAQ (reference sequence).

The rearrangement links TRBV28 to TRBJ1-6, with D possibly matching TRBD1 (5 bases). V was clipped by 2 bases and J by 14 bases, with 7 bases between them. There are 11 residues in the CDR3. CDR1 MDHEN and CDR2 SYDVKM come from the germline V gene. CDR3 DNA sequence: TGTGCCAGCAGTTTAAGGGGCACCCTCCACTTT. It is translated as CASSLRGTLHF. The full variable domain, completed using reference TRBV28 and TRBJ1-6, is DVKVTQSSRYLVKRTGEKVFLECVQDMDHENMFWYRQDPGLGLRLIYFSYDVKMKEKGDIPEGYSVSREKKERFSLILESASTNQTSMYLCASSLRGTLHFGNGTRLTVT.

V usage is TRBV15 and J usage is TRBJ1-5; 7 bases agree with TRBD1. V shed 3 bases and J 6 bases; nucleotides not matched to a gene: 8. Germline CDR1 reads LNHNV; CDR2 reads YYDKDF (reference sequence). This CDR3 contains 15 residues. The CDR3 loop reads CATSSEKGAVQPQHF. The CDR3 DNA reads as TGTGCCACCAGCAGCGAGAAGGGGGCGGTTCAGCCCCAGCATTTT.

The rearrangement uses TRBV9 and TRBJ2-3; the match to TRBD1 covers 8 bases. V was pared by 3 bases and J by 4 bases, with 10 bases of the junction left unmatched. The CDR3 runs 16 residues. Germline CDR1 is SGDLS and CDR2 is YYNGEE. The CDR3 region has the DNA TGTGCCAGCAGCGGGACTCAGGGGGCTCGGGCAGATACGCAGTATTTT. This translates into CASSGTQGARADTQYF.

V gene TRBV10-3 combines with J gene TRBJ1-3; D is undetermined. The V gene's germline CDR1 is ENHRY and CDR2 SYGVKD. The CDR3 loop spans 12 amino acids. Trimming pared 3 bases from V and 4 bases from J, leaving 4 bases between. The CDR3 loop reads CAISDVGNTIYF. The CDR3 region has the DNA TGTGCCATCAGTGACGTGGGAAACACCATATATTTT.

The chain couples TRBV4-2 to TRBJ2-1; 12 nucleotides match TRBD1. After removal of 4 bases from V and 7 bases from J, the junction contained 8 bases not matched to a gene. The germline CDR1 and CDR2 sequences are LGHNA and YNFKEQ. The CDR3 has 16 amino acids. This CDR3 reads CASSLTGTGGWNEQFF. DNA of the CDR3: TGTGCCAGCAGCCTCACCGGGACAGGGGGCTGGAATGAGCAGTTCTTC.

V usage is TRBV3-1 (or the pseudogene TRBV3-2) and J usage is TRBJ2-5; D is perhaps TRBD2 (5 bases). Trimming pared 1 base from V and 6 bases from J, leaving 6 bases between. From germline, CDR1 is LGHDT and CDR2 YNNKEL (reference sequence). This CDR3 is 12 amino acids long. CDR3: CASSQVAKTQYF. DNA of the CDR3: TGTGCCAGCAGCCAAGTAGCGAAGACCCAGTACTTC.